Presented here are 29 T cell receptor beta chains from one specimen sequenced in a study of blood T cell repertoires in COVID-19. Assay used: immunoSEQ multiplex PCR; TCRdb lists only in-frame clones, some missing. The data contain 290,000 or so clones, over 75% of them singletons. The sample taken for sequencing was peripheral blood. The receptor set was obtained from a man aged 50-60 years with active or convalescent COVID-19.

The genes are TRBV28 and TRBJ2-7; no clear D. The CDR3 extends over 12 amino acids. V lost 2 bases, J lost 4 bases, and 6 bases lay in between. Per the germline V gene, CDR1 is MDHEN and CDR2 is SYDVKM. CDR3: CASSLIEYEQYF. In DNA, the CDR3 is TGTGCCAGCAGTTTAATTGAGTACGAGCAGTACTTC.

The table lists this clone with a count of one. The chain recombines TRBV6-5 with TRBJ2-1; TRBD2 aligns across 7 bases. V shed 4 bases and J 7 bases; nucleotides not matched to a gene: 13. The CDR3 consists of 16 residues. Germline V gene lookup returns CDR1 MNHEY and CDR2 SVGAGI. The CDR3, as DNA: TGTGCCAGCAGTTCCGTTGGGGGAGGGCCAAATAATGAGCAGTTCTTC. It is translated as CASSSVGGGPNNEQFF.

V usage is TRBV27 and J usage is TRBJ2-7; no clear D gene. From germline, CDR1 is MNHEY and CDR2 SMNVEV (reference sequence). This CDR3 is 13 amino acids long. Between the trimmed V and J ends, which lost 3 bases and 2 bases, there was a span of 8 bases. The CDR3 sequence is CASSFAPAYEQYF. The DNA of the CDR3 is TGTGCCAGCAGTTTTGCCCCAGCCTACGAGCAGTACTTC.

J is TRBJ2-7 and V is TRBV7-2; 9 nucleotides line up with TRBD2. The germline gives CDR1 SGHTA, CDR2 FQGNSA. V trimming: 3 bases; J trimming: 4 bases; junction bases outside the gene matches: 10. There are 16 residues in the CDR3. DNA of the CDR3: TGTGCCAGCAGCTTCACTAGCGGGCCCTTACGGTACGAGCAGTACTTC. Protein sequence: CASSFTSGPLRYEQYF.

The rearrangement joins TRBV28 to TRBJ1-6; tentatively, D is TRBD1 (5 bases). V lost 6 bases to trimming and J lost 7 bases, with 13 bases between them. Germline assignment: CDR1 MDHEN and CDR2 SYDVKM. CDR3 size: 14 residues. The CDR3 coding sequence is TGTGCCAGCAGGCAAACAGGAGAGAATTCACCCCTCCACTTT. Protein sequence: CASRQTGENSPLHF.

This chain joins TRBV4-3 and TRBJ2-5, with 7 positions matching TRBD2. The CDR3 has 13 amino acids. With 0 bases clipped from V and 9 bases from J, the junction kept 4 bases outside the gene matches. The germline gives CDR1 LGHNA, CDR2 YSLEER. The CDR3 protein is CASSQDPRGAQYF. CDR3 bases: TGCGCCAGCAGCCAAGACCCACGGGGGGCCCAGTACTTC.

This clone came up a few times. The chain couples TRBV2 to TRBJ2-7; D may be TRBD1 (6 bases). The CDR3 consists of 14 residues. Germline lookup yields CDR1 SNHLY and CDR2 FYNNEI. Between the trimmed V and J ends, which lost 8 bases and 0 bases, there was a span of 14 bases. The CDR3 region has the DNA TGTGCCAGCCGTAGGACAGTGAGCTCCTACGAGCAGTACTTC. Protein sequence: CASRRTVSSYEQYF.

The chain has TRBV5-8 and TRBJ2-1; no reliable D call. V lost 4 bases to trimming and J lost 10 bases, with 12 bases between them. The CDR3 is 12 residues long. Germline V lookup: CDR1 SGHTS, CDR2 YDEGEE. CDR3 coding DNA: TGTGCCAGCAGCGCGGCCACGTACGAGCAGTTCTTC. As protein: CASSAATYEQFF.

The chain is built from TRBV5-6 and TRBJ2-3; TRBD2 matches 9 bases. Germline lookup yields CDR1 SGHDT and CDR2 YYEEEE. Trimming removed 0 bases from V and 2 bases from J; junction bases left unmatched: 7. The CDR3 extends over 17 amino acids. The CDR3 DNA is TGTGCCAGCAGCTTGGGAGGGACTAGCAGAACCACAGATACGCAGTATTTT. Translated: CASSLGGTSRTTDTQYF.

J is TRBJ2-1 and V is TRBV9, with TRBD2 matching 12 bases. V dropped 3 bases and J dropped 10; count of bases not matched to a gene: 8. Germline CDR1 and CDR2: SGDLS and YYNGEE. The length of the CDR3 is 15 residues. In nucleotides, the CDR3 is TGTGCCAGCAGCGACAGGACTAGCGGGAACGGCGAGCAGTTCTTC. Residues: CASSDRTSGNGEQFF.

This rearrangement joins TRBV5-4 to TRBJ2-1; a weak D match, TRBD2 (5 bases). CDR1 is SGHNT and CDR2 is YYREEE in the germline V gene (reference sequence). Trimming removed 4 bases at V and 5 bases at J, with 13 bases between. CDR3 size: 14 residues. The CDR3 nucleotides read TGTGCCAGCAGCGGCGGACTCGCCAACAATGAGCAGTTCTTC. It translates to CASSGGLANNEQFF.

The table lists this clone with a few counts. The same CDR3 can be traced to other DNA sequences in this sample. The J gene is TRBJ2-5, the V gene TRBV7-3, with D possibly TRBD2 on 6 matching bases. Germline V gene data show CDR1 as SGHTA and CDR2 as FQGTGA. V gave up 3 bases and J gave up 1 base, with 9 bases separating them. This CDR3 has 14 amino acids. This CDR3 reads CASSLGGVQETQYF. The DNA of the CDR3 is TGTGCCAGCAGCTTGGGGGGAGTCCAAGAGACCCAGTACTTC.

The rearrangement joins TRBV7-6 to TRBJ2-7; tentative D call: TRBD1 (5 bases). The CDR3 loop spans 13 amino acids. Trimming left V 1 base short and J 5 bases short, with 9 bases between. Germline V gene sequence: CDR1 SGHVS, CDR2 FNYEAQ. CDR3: CASSLDRQNEQYF. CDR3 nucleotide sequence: TGTGCCAGCAGCTTAGACCGACAGAACGAGCAGTACTTC.

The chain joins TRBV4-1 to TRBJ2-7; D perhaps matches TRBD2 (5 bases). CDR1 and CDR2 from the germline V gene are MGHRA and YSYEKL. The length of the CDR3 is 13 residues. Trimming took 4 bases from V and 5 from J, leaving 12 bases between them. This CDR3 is CASSLGRENEQYF. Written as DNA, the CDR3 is TGCGCCAGCAGCCTAGGAAGGGAGAACGAGCAGTACTTC.

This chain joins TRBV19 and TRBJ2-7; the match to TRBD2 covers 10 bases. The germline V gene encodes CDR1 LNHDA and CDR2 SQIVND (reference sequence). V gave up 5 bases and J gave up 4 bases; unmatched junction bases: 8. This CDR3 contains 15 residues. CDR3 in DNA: TGTGCCAGTAGTGTTCTAGCGGGAGTTCGGTACGAGCAGTACTTC. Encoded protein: CASSVLAGVRYEQYF.

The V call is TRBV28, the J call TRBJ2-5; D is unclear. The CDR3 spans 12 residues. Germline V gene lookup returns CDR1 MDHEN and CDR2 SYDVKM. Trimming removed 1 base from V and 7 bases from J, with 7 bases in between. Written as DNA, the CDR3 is TGTGCCAGCAGTTTATACTCTGGGACCCAGTACTTC. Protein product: CASSLYSGTQYF.

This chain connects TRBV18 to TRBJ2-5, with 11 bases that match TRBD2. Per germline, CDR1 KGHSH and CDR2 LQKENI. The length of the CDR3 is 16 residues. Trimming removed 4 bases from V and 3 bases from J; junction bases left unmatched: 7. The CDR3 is CASSLGTSGAEETQYF. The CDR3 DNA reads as TGTGCCAGCTCACTTGGGACTAGCGGAGCTGAAGAGACCCAGTACTTC.

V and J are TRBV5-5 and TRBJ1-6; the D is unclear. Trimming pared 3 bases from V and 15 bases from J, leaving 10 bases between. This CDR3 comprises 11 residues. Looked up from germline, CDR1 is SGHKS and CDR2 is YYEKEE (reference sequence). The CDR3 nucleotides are TGTGCCAGCAGCTCCCAAGCCGACCTCCACTTT. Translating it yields CASSSQADLHF.

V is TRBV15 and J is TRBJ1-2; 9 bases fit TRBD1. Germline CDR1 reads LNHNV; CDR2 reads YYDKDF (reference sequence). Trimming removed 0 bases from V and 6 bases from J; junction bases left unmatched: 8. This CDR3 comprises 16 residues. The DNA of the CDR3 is TGTGCCACCAGCAGAGATATAGACAGGGGGTTCGATGGCTACACCTTC. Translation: CATSRDIDRGFDGYTF. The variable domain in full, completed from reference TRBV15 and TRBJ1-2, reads DAMVIQNPRYQVTQFGKPVTLSCSQTLNHNVMYWYQQKSSQAPKLLFHYYDKDFNNEADTPDNFQSRRPNTSFCFLDIRSPGLGDTAMYLCATSRDIDRGFDGYTFGSGTRLTVV.

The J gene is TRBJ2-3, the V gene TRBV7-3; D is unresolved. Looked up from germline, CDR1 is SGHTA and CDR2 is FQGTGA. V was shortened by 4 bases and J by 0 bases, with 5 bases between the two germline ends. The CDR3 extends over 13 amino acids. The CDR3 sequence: CASSSSSTDTQYF. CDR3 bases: TGTGCCAGCAGCTCATCCAGCACAGATACGCAGTATTTT.

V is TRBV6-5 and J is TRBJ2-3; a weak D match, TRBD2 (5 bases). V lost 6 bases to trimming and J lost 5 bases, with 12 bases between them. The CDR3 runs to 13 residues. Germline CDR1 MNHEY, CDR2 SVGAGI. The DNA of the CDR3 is TGTGCCAGCAGCCCAGGACTTCAAGATACGCAGTATTTT. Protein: CASSPGLQDTQYF.

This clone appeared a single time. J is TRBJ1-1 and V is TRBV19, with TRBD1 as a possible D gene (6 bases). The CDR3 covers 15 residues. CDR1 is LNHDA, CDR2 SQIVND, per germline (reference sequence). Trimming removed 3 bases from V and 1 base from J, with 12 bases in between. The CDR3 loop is CASSIQGIGNTEAFF. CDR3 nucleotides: TGTGCCAGTAGTATCCAGGGGATTGGGAACACTGAAGCTTTCTTT.

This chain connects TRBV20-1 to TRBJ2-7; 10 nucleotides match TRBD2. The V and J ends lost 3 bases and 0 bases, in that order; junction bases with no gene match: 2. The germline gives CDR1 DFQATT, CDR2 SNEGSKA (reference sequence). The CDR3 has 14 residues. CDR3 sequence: CSASPSGGSYEQYF. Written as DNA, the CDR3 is TGCAGTGCTAGTCCTAGCGGGGGCTCCTACGAGCAGTACTTC.

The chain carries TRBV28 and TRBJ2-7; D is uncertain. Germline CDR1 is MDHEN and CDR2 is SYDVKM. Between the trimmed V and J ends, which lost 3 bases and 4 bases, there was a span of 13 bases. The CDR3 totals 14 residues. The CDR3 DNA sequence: TGTGCCAGCAGTTTGCCCGGCTCGCGGTACGAGCAGTACTTC. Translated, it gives CASSLPGSRYEQYF.

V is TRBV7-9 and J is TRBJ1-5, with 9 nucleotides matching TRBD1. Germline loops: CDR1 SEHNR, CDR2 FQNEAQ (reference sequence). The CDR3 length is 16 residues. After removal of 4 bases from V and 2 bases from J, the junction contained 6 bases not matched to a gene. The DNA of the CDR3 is TGTGCCAGCAGCTCCGGGACAGGGACTGGCAATCAGCCCCAGCATTTT. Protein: CASSSGTGTGNQPQHF. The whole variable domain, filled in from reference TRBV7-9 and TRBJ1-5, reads DTGVSQNPRHKITKRGQNVTFRCDPISEHNRLYWYRQTLGQGPEFLTYFQNEAQLEKSRLLSDRFSAERPKGSFSTLEIQRTEQGDSAMYLCASSSGTGTGNQPQHFGDGTRLSIL.

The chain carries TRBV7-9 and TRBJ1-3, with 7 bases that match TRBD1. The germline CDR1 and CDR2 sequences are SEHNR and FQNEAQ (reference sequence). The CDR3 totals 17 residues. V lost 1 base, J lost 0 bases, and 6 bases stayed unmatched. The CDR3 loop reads CASSLGQQGNSGNTIYF. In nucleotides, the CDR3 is TGTGCCAGCAGCTTAGGGCAACAGGGGAACTCTGGAAACACCATATATTTT.

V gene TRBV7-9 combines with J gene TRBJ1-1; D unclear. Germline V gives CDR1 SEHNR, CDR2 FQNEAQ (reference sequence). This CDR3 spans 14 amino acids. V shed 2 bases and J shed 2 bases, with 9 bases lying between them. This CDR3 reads CASSLNSGNTEAFF. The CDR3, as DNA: TGTGCCAGCAGCTTAAATTCGGGTAACACTGAAGCTTTCTTT.

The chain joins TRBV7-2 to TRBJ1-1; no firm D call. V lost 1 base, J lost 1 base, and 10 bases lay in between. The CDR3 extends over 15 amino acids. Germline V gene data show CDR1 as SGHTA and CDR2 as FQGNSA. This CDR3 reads CASSLVQYRNTEAFF. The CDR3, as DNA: TGTGCCAGCAGCTTAGTTCAATATAGGAACACTGAAGCTTTCTTT.

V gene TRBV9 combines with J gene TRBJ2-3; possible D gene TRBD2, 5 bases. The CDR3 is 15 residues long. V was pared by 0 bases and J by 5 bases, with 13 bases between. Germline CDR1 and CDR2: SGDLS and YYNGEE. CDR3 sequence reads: CASSVDPGLRDTQYF. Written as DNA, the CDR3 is TGTGCCAGCAGCGTAGATCCGGGGTTGAGAGATACGCAGTATTTT.